This TCR beta chain was identified during a study of blood T cell repertoires in COVID-19. Study summary: Specimens from acute and convalescent COVID-19 originated in the United States, Italy and Spain. The analysed material was cDNA or gDNA that came from T cells, B-cell-depleted T cells, or PBMCs.

This table comes from immunoSEQ multiplex PCR, and its TCRdb copy is limited to in-frame clones, with some not included. The sample consists of about 130,000 clones, 70% to 80% of them appearing once. Trimming removed 5 bases from V and 6 bases from J, with 23 bases in between. The germline CDR1 and CDR2 sequences are SGHTA and FQGNSA. The CDR3 has 17 residues. The sequencing sample was made of peripheral blood. The V and J genes are TRBV7-2 and TRBJ1-5; D is possibly TRBD1 (6 bases). This TCR derives from a man in his sixties who had recovered from COVID-19. In nucleotides, the CDR3 is TGTGCCAGCAGCCCGACGCTAGGGGGGGAGAGGGGTCAGCCCCAGCATTTT. This sequence encodes CASSPTLGGERGQPQHF.